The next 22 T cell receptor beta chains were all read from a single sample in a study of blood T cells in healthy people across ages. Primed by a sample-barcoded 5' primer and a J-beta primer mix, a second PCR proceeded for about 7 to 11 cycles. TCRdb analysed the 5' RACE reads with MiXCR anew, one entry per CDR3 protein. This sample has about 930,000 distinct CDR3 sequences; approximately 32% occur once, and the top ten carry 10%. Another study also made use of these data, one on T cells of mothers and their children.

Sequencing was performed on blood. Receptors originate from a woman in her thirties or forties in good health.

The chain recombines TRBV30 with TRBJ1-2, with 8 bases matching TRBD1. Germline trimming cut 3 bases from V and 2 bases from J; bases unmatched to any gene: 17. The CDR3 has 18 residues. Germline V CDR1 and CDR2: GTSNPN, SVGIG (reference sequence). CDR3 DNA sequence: TGTGCCTGGAGCTTACTATATACAGGGGGTTTAAGAAACTATGGCTACACCTTC. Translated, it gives CAWSLLYTGGLRNYGYTF.

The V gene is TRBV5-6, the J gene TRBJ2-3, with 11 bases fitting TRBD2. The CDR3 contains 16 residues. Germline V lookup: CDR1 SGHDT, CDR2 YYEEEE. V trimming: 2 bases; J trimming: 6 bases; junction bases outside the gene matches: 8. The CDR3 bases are TGTGCCAGCAGCTTTCTGCTAGCGGGGGGTCAGGATACGCAGTATTTT. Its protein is CASSFLLAGGQDTQYF.

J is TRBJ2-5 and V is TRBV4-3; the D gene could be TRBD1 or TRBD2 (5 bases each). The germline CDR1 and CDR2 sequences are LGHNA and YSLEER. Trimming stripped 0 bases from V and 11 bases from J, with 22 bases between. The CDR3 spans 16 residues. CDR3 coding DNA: TGCGCCAGCAGCCAAGATTTGCTCGTGGGTTTCAGGGAGCAGTACTTC. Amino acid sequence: CASSQDLLVGFREQYF.

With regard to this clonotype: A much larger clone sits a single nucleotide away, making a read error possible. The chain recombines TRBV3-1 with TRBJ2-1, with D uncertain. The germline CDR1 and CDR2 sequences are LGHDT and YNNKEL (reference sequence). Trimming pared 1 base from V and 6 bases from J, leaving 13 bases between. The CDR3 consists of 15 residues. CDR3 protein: CASSQGSRVCNEQFF. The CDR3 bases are TGTGCCAGCAGCCAAGGAAGCCGCGTCTGCAATGAGCAGTTCTTC.

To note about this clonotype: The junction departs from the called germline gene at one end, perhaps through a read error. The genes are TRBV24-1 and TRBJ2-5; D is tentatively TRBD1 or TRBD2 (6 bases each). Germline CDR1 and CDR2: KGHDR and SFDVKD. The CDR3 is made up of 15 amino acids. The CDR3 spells CAPSDPRGPEETQYF. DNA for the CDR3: TGTGCCCCCAGTGACCCACGGGGGCCTGAGGAGACCCAGTACTTC.

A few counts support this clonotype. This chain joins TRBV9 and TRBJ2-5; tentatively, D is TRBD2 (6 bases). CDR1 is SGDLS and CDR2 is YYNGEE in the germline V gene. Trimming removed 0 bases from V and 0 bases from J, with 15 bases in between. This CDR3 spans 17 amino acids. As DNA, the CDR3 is TGTGCCAGCAGCGTAGGTTATGGCGGGAAGTACCAAGAGACCCAGTACTTC. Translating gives CASSVGYGGKYQETQYF.

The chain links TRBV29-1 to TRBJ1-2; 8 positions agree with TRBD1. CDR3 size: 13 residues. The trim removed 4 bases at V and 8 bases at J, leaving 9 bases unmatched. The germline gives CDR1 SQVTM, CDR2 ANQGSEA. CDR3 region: CSVARPTGGGYTF. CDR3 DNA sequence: TGCAGCGTTGCCAGACCTACAGGGGGAGGCTACACCTTC.

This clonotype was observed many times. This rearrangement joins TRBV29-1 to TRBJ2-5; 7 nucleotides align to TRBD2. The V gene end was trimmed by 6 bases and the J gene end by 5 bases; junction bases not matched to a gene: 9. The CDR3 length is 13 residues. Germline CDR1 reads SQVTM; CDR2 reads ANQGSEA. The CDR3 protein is CSVAGLGGETQYF. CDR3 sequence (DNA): TGCAGCGTCGCCGGACTGGGGGGGGAGACCCAGTACTTC.

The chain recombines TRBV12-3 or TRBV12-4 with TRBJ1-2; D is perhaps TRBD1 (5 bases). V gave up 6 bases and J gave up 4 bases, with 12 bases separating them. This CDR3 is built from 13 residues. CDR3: CASSETAVYGYTF. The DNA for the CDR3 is TGTGCCAGCAGCGAGACAGCTGTCTATGGCTACACCTTC.

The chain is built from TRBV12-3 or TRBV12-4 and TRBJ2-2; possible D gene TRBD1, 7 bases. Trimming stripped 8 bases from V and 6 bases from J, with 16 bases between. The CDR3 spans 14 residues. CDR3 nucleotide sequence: TGTGCCAGCGGAGGGGGCGGGTATCCCGGGGAGCTGTTTTTT. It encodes CASGGGGYPGELFF.

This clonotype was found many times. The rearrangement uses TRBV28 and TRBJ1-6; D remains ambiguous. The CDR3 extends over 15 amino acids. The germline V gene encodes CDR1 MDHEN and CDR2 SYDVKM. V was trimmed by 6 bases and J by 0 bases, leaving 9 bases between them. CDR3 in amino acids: CASRSGSSYNSPLHF. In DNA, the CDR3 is TGTGCCAGCAGGTCCGGGAGCTCCTATAATTCACCCCTCCACTTT.

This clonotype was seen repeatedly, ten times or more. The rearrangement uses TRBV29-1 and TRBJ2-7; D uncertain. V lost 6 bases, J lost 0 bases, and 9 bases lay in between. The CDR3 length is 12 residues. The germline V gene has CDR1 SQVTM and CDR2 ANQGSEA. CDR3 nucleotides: TGCAGCGTATCTCCTAGCTCCTACGAGCAGTACTTC. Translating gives CSVSPSSYEQYF.

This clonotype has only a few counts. The chain's CDR3 is CASSSPGLRSSGANVLTF. CDR3 bases: TGTGCCAGCAGCTCCCCAGGGCTGAGGTCCTCTGGGGCCAACGTCCTGACTTTC. The rearrangement links TRBV7-3 to TRBJ2-6; a weak D match, TRBD1 (5 bases). V lost 4 bases to trimming and J lost 0 bases, with 16 bases between them. Per germline, CDR1 SGHTA and CDR2 FQGTGA. CDR3 size: 18 residues.

The CDR3 DNA sequence: TGTGCCAGCAGCCAAGATACGGGGGGCGCAGATACGCAGTATTTT. Protein product: CASSQDTGGADTQYF. This rearrangement joins TRBV3-1 to TRBJ2-3, with D perhaps TRBD2 (7 bases). Germline CDR1 reads LGHDT; CDR2 reads YNNKEL (reference sequence). V was pared by 0 bases and J by 4 bases, with 11 bases between. The CDR3 spans 15 residues.

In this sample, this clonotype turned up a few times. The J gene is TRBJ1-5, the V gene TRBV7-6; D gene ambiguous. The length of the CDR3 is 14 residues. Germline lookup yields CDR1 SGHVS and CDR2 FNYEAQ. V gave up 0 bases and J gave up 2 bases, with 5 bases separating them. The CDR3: CASSLAPGNQPQHF. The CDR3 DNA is TGTGCCAGCAGCTTAGCGCCCGGCAATCAGCCCCAGCATTTT.

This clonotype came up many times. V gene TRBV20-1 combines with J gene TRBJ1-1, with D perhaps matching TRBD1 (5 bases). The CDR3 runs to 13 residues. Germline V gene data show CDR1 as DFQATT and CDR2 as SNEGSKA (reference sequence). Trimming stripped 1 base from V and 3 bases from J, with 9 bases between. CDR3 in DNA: TGCAGTGCTAGAGTTCTGGGGGACACTGAAGCTTTCTTT. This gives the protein CSARVLGDTEAFF.

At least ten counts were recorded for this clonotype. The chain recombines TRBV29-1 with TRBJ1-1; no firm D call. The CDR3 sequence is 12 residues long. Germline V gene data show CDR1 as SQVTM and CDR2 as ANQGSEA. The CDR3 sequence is CRSEGVGTEAFF. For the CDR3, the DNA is TGCAGGTCGGAGGGAGTAGGGACTGAAGCTTTCTTT.

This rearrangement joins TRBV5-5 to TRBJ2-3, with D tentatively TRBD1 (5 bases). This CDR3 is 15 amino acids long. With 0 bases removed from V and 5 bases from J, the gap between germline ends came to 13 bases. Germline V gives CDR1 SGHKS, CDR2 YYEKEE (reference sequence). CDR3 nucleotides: TGTGCCAGCAGCTTGGGGGGCACCACGCAAGATACGCAGTATTTT. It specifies CASSLGGTTQDTQYF. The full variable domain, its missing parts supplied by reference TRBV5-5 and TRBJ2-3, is DAGVTQSPTHLIKTRGQQVTLRCSPISGHKSVSWYQQVLGQGPQFIFQYYEKEERGRGNFPDRFSARQFPNYSSELNVNALLLGDSALYLCASSLGGTTQDTQYFGPGTRLTVL.

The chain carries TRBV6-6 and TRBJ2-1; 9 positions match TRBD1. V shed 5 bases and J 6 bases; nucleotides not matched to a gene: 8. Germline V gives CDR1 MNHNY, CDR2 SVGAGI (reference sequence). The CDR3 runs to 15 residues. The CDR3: CASSTPGTGFNEQFF. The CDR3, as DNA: TGTGCCAGCAGTACCCCCGGGACAGGGTTCAATGAGCAGTTCTTC.

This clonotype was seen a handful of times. Written as DNA, the CDR3 is TGTGCCAGCAGCCGGATCTCGACAGGGGCTGAGACCCAGTACTTC. Its translation is CASSRISTGAETQYF. This chain joins TRBV28 and TRBJ2-5; 8 nucleotides line up with TRBD1. The CDR3 is 15 amino acids. Germline loops: CDR1 MDHEN, CDR2 SYDVKM. V lost 6 bases, J lost 5 bases, and 11 bases stayed unmatched.

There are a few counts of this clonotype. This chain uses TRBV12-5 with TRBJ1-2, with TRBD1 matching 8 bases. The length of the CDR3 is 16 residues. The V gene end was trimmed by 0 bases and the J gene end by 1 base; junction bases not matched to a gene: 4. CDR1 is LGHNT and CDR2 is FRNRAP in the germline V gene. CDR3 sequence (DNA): TGTGCTAGTGGTTTGGTACCAGGGGGCGATAACTATGGCTACACCTTC. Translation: CASGLVPGGDNYGYTF.

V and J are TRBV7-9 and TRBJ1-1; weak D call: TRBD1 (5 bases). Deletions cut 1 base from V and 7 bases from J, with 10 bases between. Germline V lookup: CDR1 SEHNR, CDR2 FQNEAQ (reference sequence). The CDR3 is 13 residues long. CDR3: CASSLGAGFEAFF. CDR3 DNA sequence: TGTGCCAGCAGCTTAGGGGCAGGGTTTGAAGCTTTCTTT.